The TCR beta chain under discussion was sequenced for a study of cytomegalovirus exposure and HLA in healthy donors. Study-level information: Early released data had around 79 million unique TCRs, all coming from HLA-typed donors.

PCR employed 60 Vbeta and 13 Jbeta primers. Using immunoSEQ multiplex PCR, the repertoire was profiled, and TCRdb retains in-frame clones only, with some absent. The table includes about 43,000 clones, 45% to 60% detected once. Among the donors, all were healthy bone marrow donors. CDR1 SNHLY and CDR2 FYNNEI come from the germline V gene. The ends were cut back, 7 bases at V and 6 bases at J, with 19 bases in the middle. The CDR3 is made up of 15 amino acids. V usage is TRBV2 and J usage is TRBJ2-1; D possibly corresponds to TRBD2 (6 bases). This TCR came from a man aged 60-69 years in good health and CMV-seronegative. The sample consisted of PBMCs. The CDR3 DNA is TGTGCCAGCACGCCGCGGGGCGTGGGTCCCAATGAGCAGTTCTTC. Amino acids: CASTPRGVGPNEQFF.